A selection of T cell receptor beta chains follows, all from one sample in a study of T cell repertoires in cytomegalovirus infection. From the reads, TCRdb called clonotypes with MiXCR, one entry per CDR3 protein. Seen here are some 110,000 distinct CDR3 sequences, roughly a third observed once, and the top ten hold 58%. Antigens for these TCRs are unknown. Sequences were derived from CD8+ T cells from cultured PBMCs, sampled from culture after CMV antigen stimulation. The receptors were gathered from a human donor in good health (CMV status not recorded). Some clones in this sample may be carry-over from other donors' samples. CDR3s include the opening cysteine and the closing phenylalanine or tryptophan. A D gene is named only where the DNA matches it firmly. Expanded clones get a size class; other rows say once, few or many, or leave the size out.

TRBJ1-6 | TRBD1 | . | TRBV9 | TGTGCCAGCAGCGCTTCCTACCCGGACAGGGAACATTCACCCCTCCACTTT | CASSASYPDREHSPLHF
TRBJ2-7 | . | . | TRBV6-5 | TGTGCCAGCAGTTCTGGGGCCTCCTACGAGCAGTACTTC | CASSSGASYEQYF
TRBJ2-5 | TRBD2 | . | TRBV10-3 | TGTGCCATCAGTGCTCGCGGGGGGTACCAAGAGACCCAGTACTTC | CAISARGGYQETQYF
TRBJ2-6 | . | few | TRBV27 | TGTGCCAGCGCGAGGCGATACTCTGGGGCCAACGTCCTGACTTTC | CASARRYSGANVLTF
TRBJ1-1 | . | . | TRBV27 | TGTGCCAGCAGGCCGGCGGGTGGGACTGAAGCTTTCTTT | CASRPAGGTEAFF
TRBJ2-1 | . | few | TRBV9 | TGTGCCAGCAGCGTAGAAAACTACTACAATGAGCAGTTCTTC | CASSVENYYNEQFF
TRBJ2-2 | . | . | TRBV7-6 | TGTGCCAGCAGCGTCTTGATCGGGGGCGGCACCGGGGAGCTGTTTTTT | CASSVLIGGGTGELFF
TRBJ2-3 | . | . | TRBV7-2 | TGTGCCAGCAGCCTTGGGGAAAAACGAGGCACAGATACGCAGTATTTT | CASSLGEKRGTDTQYF
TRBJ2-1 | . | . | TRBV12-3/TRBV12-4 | TGTGCCAGCAGTTTTGAACCATTAGGCGACCGCAATGAGCAGTTCTTC | CASSFEPLGDRNEQFF
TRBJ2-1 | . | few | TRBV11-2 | TGTGCCAGCAGCTTAGTTTACGCCACAAATGAGCAGTTCTTC | CASSLVYATNEQFF
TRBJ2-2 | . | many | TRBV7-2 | TGTGCCAGCAGCACCAGAATACCTACCGGGGAGCTGTTTTTT | CASSTRIPTGELFF
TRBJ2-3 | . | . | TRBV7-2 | TGTGTCAGCAGCAGGGGCAGGTACACAGATACGCAGTATTTT | CVSSRGRYTDTQYF
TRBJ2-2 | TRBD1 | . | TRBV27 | TGTGCCAGCAGTGCTATCAGGACAGGGGGCAGCACCGGGGAGCTGTTTTTT | CASSAIRTGGSTGELFF
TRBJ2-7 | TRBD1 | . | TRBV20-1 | TGCAGTGCCGCGCCTGACAGGGGTCAGTACGAGCAGTACTTC | CSAAPDRGQYEQYF
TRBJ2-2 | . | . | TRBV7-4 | TGTGCCAGCAGCCATTCGGGGGTGCCGGTTTACACCGGGGAGCTGTTTTTT | CASSHSGVPVYTGELFF
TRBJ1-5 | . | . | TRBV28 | TGTGCCAGCAGTTTATCTTCCGATCAGCCCCAGCATTTT | CASSLSSDQPQHF
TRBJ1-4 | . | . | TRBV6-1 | TGTGCCAGCAGTGGATACAATGAAAAACTGTTTTTT | CASSGYNEKLFF
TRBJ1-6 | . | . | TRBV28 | TGTGCCAGCAGTTTCCGACAGCTATGGGTCTATAATTCACCCCTCCACTTT | CASSFRQLWVYNSPLHF
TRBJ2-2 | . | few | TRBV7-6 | TGTGCCAGCAGCTTCCGGTTGCACACCGGGGAGCTGTTTTTT | CASSFRLHTGELFF
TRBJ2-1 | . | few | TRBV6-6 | TGTGCCAGCAGTTTAACAGAAACATCGACGGGGGGCGGAATCAGGGGATACAATGAGCAGTTCTTC | CASSLTETSTGGGIRGYNEQFF
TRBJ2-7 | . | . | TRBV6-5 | TGTGCCAGCAGTTACTCGAGGGGGGGGGAGCAGTACTTC | CASSYSRGGEQYF
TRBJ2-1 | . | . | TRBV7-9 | TGTGCCAGCAGCCCCACCTCATGGGCTGAGCAGTTCTTC | CASSPTSWAEQFF
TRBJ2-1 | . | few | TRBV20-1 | TGCAGTGCTAGAGAAGGCTACATACCAAATGAGCAGTTCTTC | CSAREGYIPNEQFF
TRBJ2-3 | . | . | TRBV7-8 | TGTGCCAGCAGCTTGTATCGGACAGATACGCAGTATTTT | CASSLYRTDTQYF
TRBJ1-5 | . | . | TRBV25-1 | TGTGCCAGCAGTGAGAAGGGAGGGGATCAGCCCCAGCATTTT | CASSEKGGDQPQHF
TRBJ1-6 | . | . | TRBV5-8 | TGTGCCAGCAGCTTGGTGGGGAGCTCCTATAATTCACCCCTCCACTTT | CASSLVGSSYNSPLHF
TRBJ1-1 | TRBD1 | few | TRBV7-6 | TGTGCCAGCAGCTCCGGACAGGGGGGCAACACTGAAGCTTTCTTT | CASSSGQGGNTEAFF
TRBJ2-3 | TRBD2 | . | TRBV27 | TGTGCCAGCAGTCCTCCGGGACTAGGGGGTTGGGATACGCAGTATTTT | CASSPPGLGGWDTQYF
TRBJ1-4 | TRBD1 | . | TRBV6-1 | TGTGCCAGCAGTGAAGAGGGGACAGGTTCCGAAAAACTGTTTTTT | CASSEEGTGSEKLFF
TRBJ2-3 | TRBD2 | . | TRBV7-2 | TGTGCCAGCAGCGAACTAGCGGGGGGGCGGTCGGATACGCAGTATTTT | CASSELAGGRSDTQYF
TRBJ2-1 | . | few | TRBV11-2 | TGTGCCAGCAGTCTTGCACAGGGCGGGTTAACCAATGAGCAGTTCTTC | CASSLAQGGLTNEQFF
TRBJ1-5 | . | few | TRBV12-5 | TGTGCTAGTGGTTTATTCAACCTAAATCAGCCCCAGCATTTT | CASGLFNLNQPQHF
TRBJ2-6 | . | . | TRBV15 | TGTGCCACCAGCGACGCGACAGGTTTCTCTGGGGCCAACGTCCTGACTTTC | CATSDATGFSGANVLTF
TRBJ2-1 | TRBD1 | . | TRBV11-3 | TGTGCCAGCAGCCAGGACAGGGGAGAGTACAATGAGCAGTTCTTC | CASSQDRGEYNEQFF
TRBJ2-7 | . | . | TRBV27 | TGTGCCAGCAGTTTATCGGCCCGACCCGGGCCCTACGAGCAGTACTTC | CASSLSARPGPYEQYF
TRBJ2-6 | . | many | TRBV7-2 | TGTGCCAGCAGCTTACCCTACCAAGAAGGGGCCAACGTCCTGACTTTC | CASSLPYQEGANVLTF
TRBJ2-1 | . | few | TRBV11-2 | TGTGCCAGCAGCCCGTCGTCTGGGGGCTACAATGAGCAGTTCTTC | CASSPSSGGYNEQFF
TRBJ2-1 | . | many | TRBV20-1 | TGCAGTGCGATGGGACTCGACACCGACAATGAGCAGTTCTTC | CSAMGLDTDNEQFF
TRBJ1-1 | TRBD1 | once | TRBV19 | TGTGCCAGTTGGACAGGGGGGAACACTGAAGCTTTCTTT | CASWTGGNTEAFF
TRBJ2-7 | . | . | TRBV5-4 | TGTGCCAGCAGCTTGGGAAACCCCCTCGACGAGCAGTACTTC | CASSLGNPLDEQYF
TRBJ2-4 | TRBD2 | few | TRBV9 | TGTGCCAGCAGCGTAGAATCGGAGTTGGGGGGGAACATTCAGTACTTC | CASSVESELGGNIQYF